The 18 T cell receptor beta chains presented below share a single source sample, sequenced in a study of cytomegalovirus exposure and HLA in healthy donors. Primers for the PCR totalled 60 Vbeta and 13 Jbeta. Here immunoSEQ multiplex PCR was the method, and the copy in TCRdb shows in-frame clones only, minus some. The listing records some 71,000 clones. The sequencing input was PBMCs. The receptor set was obtained from a woman aged 25 to 39 in good health and CMV-seronegative.

V usage is TRBV30 and J usage is TRBJ1-2; D gene unclear. Between the trimmed V and J ends, which lost 2 bases and 3 bases, there was a span of 7 bases. The CDR3 covers 12 residues. Germline V gene sequence: CDR1 GTSNPN, CDR2 SVGIG (reference sequence). The CDR3 nucleotides are TGTGCCTGGAGTCTCTCAGACTATGGCTACACCTTC. Amino acids: CAWSLSDYGYTF. The full variable domain, rest sourced from reference TRBV30 and TRBJ1-2, is SQTIHQWPATLVQPVGSPLSLECTVEGTSNPNLYWYRQAAGRGLQLLFYSVGIGQISSEVPQNLSASRPQDRQFILSSKKLLLSDSGFYLCAWSLSDYGYTFGSGTRLTVV.

This chain uses TRBV6-4 with TRBJ2-1; TRBD2 matches at 8 bases. Germline loops: CDR1 MRHNA, CDR2 SNTAGT. CDR3 length: 19 amino acids. The junction had 24 bases not matched to a gene; V was cut back by 8 bases and J by 6 bases. The CDR3 spells CASSQRRTRAGVWANEQFF. The CDR3 coding sequence is TGTGCCAGCTCCCAAAGGCGGACCAGAGCGGGGGTGTGGGCCAATGAGCAGTTCTTC.

This chain connects TRBV7-9 to TRBJ1-3; TRBD1 matches at 7 bases. V shed 3 bases, J shed 8 bases, and the junction held 4 bases outside the gene matches. The germline V gene encodes CDR1 SEHNR and CDR2 FQNEAQ (reference sequence). The CDR3 runs 13 residues. The CDR3 DNA reads TGTGCCAGCAGCTTGGGGACAGACCACACCATATATTTT. Its protein is CASSLGTDHTIYF.

V gene TRBV6-5 combines with J gene TRBJ1-1, with D hard to call. The V end was cut by 6 bases, the J end by 5 bases, with 16 bases between. This CDR3 contains 14 residues. Germline V lookup: CDR1 MNHEY, CDR2 SVGAGI. In DNA, the CDR3 is TGTGCCAGCAGAGCTAGCGATCGGCGGACTGAAGCTTTCTTT. Its translation: CASRASDRRTEAFF.

This rearrangement joins TRBV20-1 to TRBJ1-2, with D unresolved. The CDR3 is 11 residues long. CDR1 is DFQATT, CDR2 SNEGSKA, per germline (reference sequence). Trimming shortened V by 3 bases and J by 4 bases, and 6 bases separated the two germline ends. The chain's CDR3 is CSASPGYGYTF. The DNA of the CDR3 is TGCAGTGCTAGTCCCGGCTATGGCTACACCTTC.

The CDR3 nucleotides read TGTGCCAGCAGTTTTAGCGGGTTTACCTACAATGAGCAGTTCTTC. As protein: CASSFSGFTYNEQFF. The chain employs TRBV6-5 and TRBJ2-1, with 7 bases that match TRBD2. V shed 4 bases, J shed 2 bases, and the junction held 5 bases outside the gene matches. In germline, CDR1 is MNHEY, CDR2 SVGAGI. The CDR3 runs to 15 residues.

The rearrangement links TRBV27 to TRBJ2-7; tentative D call: TRBD1 (5 bases). V was pared by 3 bases and J by 3 bases, with 9 bases between. The CDR3 has 13 amino acids. Germline CDR1 reads MNHEY; CDR2 reads SMNVEV (reference sequence). CDR3 sequence: CASSLGHNYEQYF. The CDR3 DNA reads TGTGCCAGCAGTTTGGGGCACAACTACGAGCAGTACTTC.

The chain joins TRBV10-3 to TRBJ2-1; D might be TRBD1 (6 bases). The CDR3 has 13 residues. CDR1 ENHRY and CDR2 SYGVKD come from the germline V gene. The V and J ends lost 2 bases and 9 bases respectively, with 11 bases between them. The CDR3 DNA is TGTGCCATCAGTGAGGCAGGGGCCGGTGAGCAGTTCTTC. It is translated as CAISEAGAGEQFF.

This chain uses TRBV6-5 with TRBJ1-1; the D is unclear. The CDR3 runs to 12 residues. CDR1 and CDR2 (germline): MNHEY, SVGAGI. Trimming removed 6 bases from V and 2 bases from J, with 7 bases in between. The CDR3 spells CASSEHNTEAFF. DNA of the CDR3: TGTGCCAGCAGCGAGCACAACACTGAAGCTTTCTTT.

This chain connects TRBV27 to TRBJ1-5; D is undetermined. Germline V lookup: CDR1 MNHEY, CDR2 SMNVEV (reference sequence). The CDR3 loop spans 15 amino acids. With 6 bases removed from V and 1 base from J, the gap between germline ends came to 13 bases. CDR3 coding DNA: TGTGCCAGCAGCCTAGGAGGGAAGAGCAATCAGCCCCAGCATTTT. It is translated as CASSLGGKSNQPQHF.

This sequence joins TRBV7-8 and TRBJ1-6; 9 bases are a match to TRBD1. There are 17 residues in the CDR3. V dropped 2 bases and J dropped 5; count of bases not matched to a gene: 7. Germline V CDR1 and CDR2: SGHVS, FQNEAQ. The CDR3 DNA reads TGTGCCAGCAGCTTAAGGGGGACAGGGTACAATAATTCACCCCTCCACTTT. This gives the protein CASSLRGTGYNNSPLHF.

Comment on this clone: One end of the junction does not line up with germline, which may come from a read error. V gene TRBV30 combines with J gene TRBJ1-1; D not resolved. CDR3 length equals 15 residues. The V gene's germline CDR1 is GTSNPN and CDR2 SVGIG (reference sequence). DNA for the CDR3: TGTGCCGGGAGTGTTGGAGACTGGCTGAACACTGAAGCTTTCTTT. Amino acid sequence: CAGSVGDWLNTEAFF.

The V call is TRBV4-2, the J call TRBJ1-6; unclear D gene. Germline assignment: CDR1 LGHNA and CDR2 YNFKEQ. This CDR3 region has 16 residues. V was pared by 0 bases and J by 5 bases, with 11 bases between. The CDR3 reads CASSQDAAGDNSPLHF. The CDR3 DNA follows: TGTGCCAGCAGCCAAGATGCTGCCGGGGATAATTCACCCCTCCACTTT.

The rearrangement joins TRBV6-5 to TRBJ2-1, with a weak D call TRBD2 (5 bases). Trimming cost V 6 bases and J 2 bases, with 14 bases left between them. This CDR3 is built from 15 residues. Looked up from germline, CDR1 is MNHEY and CDR2 is SVGAGI. CDR3 in amino acids: CASSRPGSTYNEQFF. CDR3 nucleotide sequence: TGTGCCAGCAGCAGACCGGGGAGCACCTACAATGAGCAGTTCTTC.

The genes are TRBV29-1 and TRBJ2-7, with no clear D. V lost 4 bases to trimming and J lost 2 bases, with 12 bases between them. Germline V gene lookup returns CDR1 SQVTM and CDR2 ANQGSEA. CDR3 size: 13 residues. In nucleotides, the CDR3 is TGCAGCGTTGGGGCAGTCGACCCCTACGAGCAGTACTTC. This codes for CSVGAVDPYEQYF.

V gene TRBV2 combines with J gene TRBJ1-2, with D maybe TRBD1 (5 bases). The CDR3 sequence is 12 residues long. The ends were cut back, 8 bases at V and 5 bases at J, with 12 bases in the middle. CDR1 is SNHLY, CDR2 FYNNEI, per germline. The CDR3 DNA is TGTGCCAGCCAACAGGAAGGGTATGGCTACACCTTC. As protein: CASQQEGYGYTF.

The chain combines TRBV28 with TRBJ1-3, with a tentative D call TRBD1 (5 bases). The CDR3 spans 15 residues. The V and J ends lost 3 bases and 1 base respectively, with 10 bases between them. CDR1 and CDR2 from the germline V gene are MDHEN and SYDVKM. The CDR3 DNA reads TGTGCCAGCAGTTTGATAGGGGCTTCTGGAAACACCATATATTTT. Encoded protein: CASSLIGASGNTIYF.

The J gene is TRBJ1-2, the V gene TRBV29-1; no definite D call. V lost 6 bases and J lost 0, with 11 bases in between. The germline V gene has CDR1 SQVTM and CDR2 ANQGSEA. The CDR3 spans 13 residues. The CDR3 loop reads CSVNPVANYGYTF. CDR3 in DNA: TGCAGCGTCAACCCCGTAGCTAACTATGGCTACACCTTC.